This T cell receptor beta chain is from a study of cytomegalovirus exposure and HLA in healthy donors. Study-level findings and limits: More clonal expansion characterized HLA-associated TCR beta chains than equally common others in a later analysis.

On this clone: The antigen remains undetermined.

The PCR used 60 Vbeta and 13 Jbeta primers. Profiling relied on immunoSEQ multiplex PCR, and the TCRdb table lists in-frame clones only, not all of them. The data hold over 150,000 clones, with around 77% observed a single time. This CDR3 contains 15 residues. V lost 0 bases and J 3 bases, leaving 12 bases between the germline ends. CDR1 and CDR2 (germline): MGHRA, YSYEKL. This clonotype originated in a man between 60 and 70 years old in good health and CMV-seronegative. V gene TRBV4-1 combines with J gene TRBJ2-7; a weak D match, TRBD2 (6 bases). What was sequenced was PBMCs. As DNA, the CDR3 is TGCGCCAGCAGCCAAGAAATCCGGAGGGGCTACGAGCAGTACTTC. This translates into CASSQEIRRGYEQYF.